The 21 T cell receptor beta chains presented below share a single source sample, sequenced in a study of regulatory T cells in long-lasting Graves disease (dated by TCRdb to the early 2020s). Read against the paper, the sample's time point label means: newly diagnosed GD, antithyroid drugs for less than 3 months. For both TCR sequencing and RNA sequencing, RNA was extracted from PBMCs using TRIzol. The library relied on multiplex PCR. The sequencer listed for this sample is Illumina HiSeq 4000. CDR3 regions were amplified by Arm-PCR with iRepertoire HTBI primers to construct TCR beta libraries. TCRdb applied fastp at Q25 and MiXCR to the public reads, then kept only in-frame beta chains. Identical CDR3 protein sequences are pooled into one entry, listed with their most common genes and DNA. The sample includes roughly 420,000 distinct CDR3 sequences, with about 17% observed a single time. The ten top clones hold about a quarter of the sample.

In addition, the sample was reused for a study of T cells in Graves' hyperthyroidism and ophthalmopathy.

The sequencing used peripheral blood mononuclear cells (PBMCs), collected at new diagnosis, from a patient treated with antithyroid drugs. All receptors come from a woman under 30 with Graves disease. Donor details come from another sample of the same person, matched by shared clones.

The V gene is TRBV12-3 or TRBV12-4, the J gene TRBJ2-7; 7 nucleotides line up with TRBD2. The CDR3 loop spans 15 amino acids. Trimming cost V 6 bases and J 2 bases; bases outside gene matches: 10. This CDR3 is CASRGGGDGPYEQYF. The CDR3 bases are TGTGCCAGCAGGGGGGGGGGGGACGGTCCCTACGAGCAGTACTTC.

This clonotype appeared many times. This rearrangement joins TRBV7-9 to TRBJ2-3, with D unresolved. Germline CDR1 and CDR2: SEHNR and FQNEAQ (reference sequence). This CDR3 has 15 residues. V lost 1 base to trimming and J lost 3 bases, with 11 bases between them. The CDR3 protein is CASSLDGKSTDTQYF. CDR3 coding DNA: TGTGCCAGCAGCTTAGATGGGAAATCGACAGATACGCAGTATTTT. The full variable domain, with the rest looked up from reference TRBV7-9 and TRBJ2-3, is DTGVSQNPRHKITKRGQNVTFRCDPISEHNRLYWYRQTLGQGPEFLTYFQNEAQLEKSRLLSDRFSAERPKGSFSTLEIQRTEQGDSAMYLCASSLDGKSTDTQYFGPGTRLTVL.

A note on this clonotype: A much more abundant neighbour one base away suggests this may be a read error. The chain joins TRBV10-2 to TRBJ2-3; TRBD2 matches at 11 bases. Germline assignment: CDR1 WSHSY and CDR2 SAAADI. J lost 8 bases, V lost 10 bases, and 14 bases had no gene match. The CDR3 consists of 15 residues. For the CDR3, the DNA is TGCGCCATCCCGGGTAGCGGGAGGGCCAAAGGTACGCAGTATTTT. Protein: CAIPGSGRAKGTQYF.

With respect to this clonotype: This sequence may be a read error, since a much larger clone differs from it by one base. Here the CDR3 omits its conserved ending phenylalanine or tryptophan, so a read error is the likely source. V is TRBV27 and J is TRBJ2-7; 13 bases map to TRBD2. The germline gives CDR1 MNHEY, CDR2 SMNVEV (reference sequence). This CDR3 region has 17 residues. V was pared by 5 bases and J by 2 bases, with 9 bases of the junction left unmatched. The CDR3 DNA is TGTGCCAGCAGTCCCCTTCCGACTAGCGGGGGGCCCTACGAGCAGTACTAC. Encoded protein: CASSPLPTSGGPYEQYY.

In its sample, this clonotype was seen many times. The chain combines TRBV28 with TRBJ2-5; D might be TRBD1 (6 bases). The CDR3 contains 13 residues. Per germline, CDR1 MDHEN and CDR2 SYDVKM. V lost 7 bases, J lost 3 bases, and 12 bases lay in between. Here the CDR3 DNA reads TGTGCCAGCAACGGACAGACAAAAGAGACCCAGTACTTC. Residues: CASNGQTKETQYF.

This clonotype occurred many times. The V call is TRBV7-9, the J call TRBJ2-5, with no clear D. From germline, CDR1 is SEHNR and CDR2 FQNEAQ (reference sequence). The CDR3 extends over 15 amino acids. Trimming left V 5 bases short and J 0 bases short, with 13 bases between. This chain's CDR3 is CASSVPGQYQETQYF. In DNA form, the CDR3 reads TGTGCCAGCAGCGTACCGGGCCAGTACCAAGAGACCCAGTACTTC.

This clonotype was counted at least ten times. V usage is TRBV20-1 and J usage is TRBJ2-7; TRBD2 matches at 9 bases. The CDR3 covers 14 residues. From germline, CDR1 is DFQATT and CDR2 SNEGSKA (reference sequence). The ends lost 5 bases at V and 5 bases at J; junction bases unmatched: 10. Written as DNA, the CDR3 is TGCAGTGCTGATTACGGCGGGAGGGCGAACGAGCAGTACTTC. It encodes CSADYGGRANEQYF.

This clonotype has ten or more counts. CDR3 region: CASSELKTLGSYNEQFF. The CDR3 coding sequence is TGTGCCAGCAGTGAATTGAAGACCCTGGGCTCCTACAATGAGCAGTTCTTC. The chain is built from TRBV6-2 or TRBV6-3 and TRBJ2-1; the D is unclear. The CDR3 loop spans 17 amino acids. The V end lost 5 bases, the J end lost 0 bases, and 17 bases lay between the germline ends. Germline V gene data show CDR1 as MNHEY and CDR2 as SVGEGT.

The table lists this clonotype with many counts. The chain couples TRBV29-1 to TRBJ2-7, with TRBD1 as a possible D gene (7 bases). This CDR3 contains 13 residues. Looked up from germline, CDR1 is SQVTM and CDR2 is ANQGSEA. Trimming removed 5 bases at V and 1 base at J, with 12 bases between. CDR3 residues: CSVQGGTSYEQYF. The CDR3 DNA is TGCAGCGTTCAGGGGGGAACTTCCTACGAGCAGTACTTC.

This clonotype was observed many times. The J gene is TRBJ2-7, the V gene TRBV11-2; 8 bases line up with TRBD2. Losses at the gene ends were 5 bases for V and 6 bases for J; bases not matched to a gene: 9. This CDR3 spans 14 amino acids. Germline V gene data show CDR1 as SGHAT and CDR2 as FQNNGV. CDR3 amino acids: CASSRAGVSGEQYF. The CDR3 DNA sequence: TGTGCCAGCAGCCGAGCGGGAGTAAGTGGCGAGCAGTACTTC.

This clonotype came up a few times. The chain is built from TRBV19 and TRBJ2-7; a possible D gene is TRBD1 (6 bases). Trimming removed 3 bases at V and 1 base at J, with 13 bases between. The CDR3 totals 15 residues. CDR1 and CDR2 from the germline V gene are LNHDA and SQIVND (reference sequence). The CDR3 here is CASSIMIGQSYEQYF. For the CDR3, the DNA is TGTGCCAGTAGTATTATGATAGGACAGTCCTACGAGCAGTACTTC.

This clonotype was recorded many times. The V gene is TRBV11-2, the J gene TRBJ2-1, with TRBD2 as a possible D gene (7 bases). Germline loops: CDR1 SGHAT, CDR2 FQNNGV. The CDR3 extends over 14 amino acids. The ends were cut back, 5 bases at V and 6 bases at J, with 14 bases in the middle. In DNA form, the CDR3 reads TGTGCCAGCAGCCAAGGGGGGGCCTTCAATGAGCAGTTCTTC. Translating it yields CASSQGGAFNEQFF.

Many counts were recorded for this clonotype. This chain links TRBV4-3 with TRBJ2-1; 11 positions agree with TRBD2. The V and J ends lost 4 bases and 5 bases, in that order; junction bases with no gene match: 13. In germline, CDR1 is LGHNA, CDR2 YSLEER. This CDR3 has 18 amino acids. The DNA of the CDR3 is TGCGCCAGCAGCCCCAATAGCGGGAGGGCGAGCGTGGACAATGAGCAGTTCTTC. This translates into CASSPNSGRASVDNEQFF.

Points on this clonotype: A much larger clone differs from this one at a single base, so this may be a read error. CDR3 in DNA: TGTGCCGGCAGGGGACAGGGGAACAATGAGCAGTTCTTC. Protein: CAGRGQGNNEQFF. The chain carries TRBV27 and TRBJ2-1, with 10 bases lining up with TRBD1. Looked up from germline, CDR1 is MNHEY and CDR2 is SMNVEV (reference sequence). CDR3 length equals 13 residues.

Many counts were recorded for this clonotype. This chain uses TRBV3-1 with TRBJ2-3; the D gene is possibly TRBD2 (6 bases). The V end lost 2 bases, the J end lost 14 bases, and 20 bases lay between the germline ends. Germline V gene lookup returns CDR1 LGHDT and CDR2 YNNKEL (reference sequence). The CDR3 is made up of 14 amino acids. CDR3 sequence (DNA): TGTGCCAGCAGCCAACCCGTGGGGGGTCCAGGTGCGTATTTT. This gives the protein CASSQPVGGPGAYF.

CDR3 sequence reads: CSVEIIGGYTF. DNA of the CDR3: TGCAGCGTTGAAATCATAGGGGGCTACACCTTC. The chain combines TRBV29-1 with TRBJ1-2; D is unresolved. The CDR3 runs 11 residues. V was clipped by 2 bases and J by 8 bases, with 9 bases between them. The germline CDR1 and CDR2 sequences are SQVTM and ANQGSEA.

In its sample, this clonotype was seen many times. The chain joins TRBV29-1 to TRBJ2-1; 10 positions agree with TRBD2. The germline V gene has CDR1 SQVTM and CDR2 ANQGSEA. Losses at the gene ends were 6 bases for V and 3 bases for J; bases not matched to a gene: 5. The CDR3 has 14 residues. In DNA, the CDR3 is TGCAGCGTGCCTAGCGGGAGCAGCTACAATGAGCAGTTCTTC. It specifies CSVPSGSSYNEQFF.

This clonotype has at least ten counts. The genes are TRBV28 and TRBJ1-1, with TRBD1 identical over 7 bases. Trimming took 1 base from V and 3 from J; bases not matched to a gene: 8. Germline V lookup: CDR1 MDHEN, CDR2 SYDVKM. There are 16 residues in the CDR3. CDR3 protein: CASSLFRGGEDTEAFF. The CDR3 DNA reads as TGTGCCAGCAGTTTATTCAGGGGGGGGGAGGACACTGAAGCTTTCTTT.

This clonotype was counted many times. The chain couples TRBV28 to TRBJ2-3; 11 positions agree with TRBD2. With V trimmed by 10 bases and J by 5 bases, 17 bases remained unmatched. The CDR3 contains 17 residues. Germline V lookup: CDR1 MDHEN, CDR2 SYDVKM. CDR3 DNA: TGTGCCACCCAACCAAACACTAGCGGGAGTGGTGGAGATACGCAGTATTTT. It translates to CATQPNTSGSGGDTQYF.

This clonotype was seen a handful of times. The chain couples TRBV3-1 to TRBJ1-3, with 10 positions matching TRBD1. V shed 2 bases and J 2 bases; nucleotides not matched to a gene: 9. Germline V lookup: CDR1 LGHDT, CDR2 YNNKEL (reference sequence). This CDR3 comprises 18 residues. The CDR3 DNA reads as TGTGCCAGCAGCCAACTGACTCCCGGGACAGGGGCTGGAAACACCATATATTTT. Amino acid sequence: CASSQLTPGTGAGNTIYF.

There are many counts of this clonotype. The chain links TRBV2 to TRBJ1-6; no clear D gene. CDR1 SNHLY and CDR2 FYNNEI come from the germline V gene. This CDR3 region has 13 residues. The ends were cut back, 0 bases at V and 15 bases at J, with 12 bases in the middle. The CDR3 DNA reads TGTGCCAGCAGTGAAGCGCACCGCTTAAACCTCCACTTT. Amino acid sequence: CASSEAHRLNLHF.